This T cell receptor beta chain was retrieved from a study of OX40 agonist ivuxolimab in advanced cancers. Background on the study: Patients receiving dose escalation had hepatocellular carcinoma, melanoma, renal cell or head and neck cancer. Whole-study results and caveats: On average, CD8+ T cells had more expanded clones than CD4+.

The CDR3 runs to 13 residues. The germline gives CDR1 MNHNS, CDR2 SASEGT. V shed 4 bases, J shed 4 bases, and the junction held 4 bases outside the gene matches. Of note for this clone: Its antigen remains unknown.

Assay: immunoSEQ multiplex PCR; the TCRdb copy retains only in-frame clones and omits some. The sample has tens of thousands of clones, approximately 84% seen once. The specimen comprised CD4+ or CD8+ T cells sorted from blood, sampled in a trial of the OX40 agonist ivuxolimab. The source of this sequence is an adult with an advanced solid tumor such as melanoma, head and neck, liver or kidney cancer. The rearrangement joins TRBV6-1 to TRBJ2-7; TRBD2 aligns across 7 bases. The CDR3 spells CASSVGGSYEQYF. CDR3 DNA: TGTGCCAGCAGTGTTGGCGGGAGTTACGAGCAGTACTTC.